Listed here are 2 T cell receptor beta chains from one sample, sequenced in a study of blood T cell repertoires in COVID-19. This table comes from immunoSEQ multiplex PCR, and its TCRdb copy is limited to in-frame clones, with some not included. The repertoire has 450,000 or so clones, around nine tenths of them found once; the top ten carry 0.75% to 0.85%. Specimen: peripheral blood. All receptors derive from a man in his late teens or twenties with COVID-19, enrolled during active disease.

The J gene is TRBJ2-3, the V gene TRBV7-2, with D possibly TRBD2 on 6 matching bases. The germline V gene has CDR1 SGHTA and CDR2 FQGNSA. This CDR3 has 13 residues. V shed 6 bases and J shed 5 bases, with 12 bases lying between them. CDR3 residues: CASSPRRGDTQYF. For the CDR3, the DNA is TGTGCCAGCAGTCCTAGGAGGGGAGATACGCAGTATTTT.

This clone occurred a few times. This rearrangement joins TRBV27 to TRBJ2-3; 14 nucleotides match TRBD2. This CDR3 contains 14 residues. J gave up 8 bases and V 5 bases, and 3 bases lay outside the gene matches. Germline loops: CDR1 MNHEY, CDR2 SMNVEV (reference sequence). The CDR3 nucleotides are TGTGCCAGCAGTCTGGGACTAGCGGGAGTTACGCAGTATTTT. It is translated as CASSLGLAGVTQYF.